These 10 T cell receptor beta chains originate from one sample sequenced in a study of blood T cell repertoires in COVID-19. Only in-frame clones appear in the TCRdb table, and some are missing; sequencing was by immunoSEQ multiplex PCR. The table records roughly 390,000 clones, 75% to 90% of them present only once. Sequenced input: peripheral blood. The receptor source for this set is a woman younger than 35 with acute or convalescent COVID-19.

V gene TRBV6-5 combines with J gene TRBJ2-7; 9 bases line up with TRBD1. CDR1 is MNHEY, CDR2 SVGAGI, per germline. The CDR3 spans 15 residues. Trimming took 2 bases from V and 3 from J; bases not matched to a gene: 5. CDR3 sequence reads: CASSYPRQGVYEQYF. The CDR3 region has the DNA TGTGCCAGCAGTTACCCGCGACAGGGGGTCTACGAGCAGTACTTC.

V is TRBV10-3 and J is TRBJ1-2; 10 nucleotides match TRBD1. Unmatched junction bases numbered 3, after V lost 6 bases and J lost 2 bases. From germline, CDR1 is ENHRY and CDR2 SYGVKD. The CDR3 spans 14 residues. CDR3 bases: TGTGCCATCAGCTCGGGACAGGGGAACTATGGCTACACCTTC. Translated: CAISSGQGNYGYTF.

The V call is TRBV27, the J call TRBJ1-2, with no clear D. This CDR3 region has 13 residues. Germline V gene sequence: CDR1 MNHEY, CDR2 SMNVEV (reference sequence). V dropped 8 bases and J dropped 5 bases, with 15 bases sitting between them. Here the CDR3 DNA reads TGTGCCAGCGGTGGGCCTCGTCAGTATGGCTACACCTTC. This translates into CASGGPRQYGYTF.

This chain links TRBV7-9 with TRBJ1-2; D gene ambiguous. V was pared by 5 bases and J by 8 bases, with 12 bases between. CDR1 and CDR2 (germline): SEHNR, FQNEAQ (reference sequence). This CDR3 comprises 12 residues. CDR3 bases: TGTGCCAGCAGCCCCAATGAAGAGGGCTACACCTTC. It encodes CASSPNEEGYTF.

The chain combines TRBV10-3 with TRBJ1-6; a weak D match, TRBD1 (6 bases). The CDR3 has 14 residues. The V gene lost 6 bases and the J gene lost 10 bases, with 16 bases spanning the gap. Germline V gene lookup returns CDR1 ENHRY and CDR2 SYGVKD. In DNA, the CDR3 is TGTGCCATCAGCGCTGGGGGGGCGGACTCACCCCTCCACTTT. It translates to CAISAGGADSPLHF.

The chain carries TRBV19 and TRBJ1-4; 9 bases are a match to TRBD1. From germline, CDR1 is LNHDA and CDR2 SQIVND (reference sequence). The CDR3 length is 14 residues. The V gene end was trimmed by 5 bases and the J gene end by 5 bases; junction bases not matched to a gene: 3. The CDR3 reads CASSLGTGNEKLFF. The DNA of the CDR3 is TGTGCCAGTAGTCTCGGGACAGGGAATGAAAAACTGTTTTTT. The full variable domain, rest sourced from reference TRBV19 and TRBJ1-4, is DGGITQSPKYLFRKEGQNVTLSCEQNLNHDAMYWYRQDPGQGLRLIYYSQIVNDFQKGDIAEGYSVSREKKESFPLTVTSAQKNPTAFYLCASSLGTGNEKLFFGSGTQLSVL.

CDR3 in DNA: TGTGCCAGCAGCCGTTGGGACAGGGACCCCAGAAGCTACACCTTC. This translates into CASSRWDRDPRSYTF. This chain joins TRBV5-4 and TRBJ1-2; 9 bases line up with TRBD1. V lost 4 bases to trimming and J lost 9 bases; unmatched junction nucleotides: 13. Per the germline V gene, CDR1 is SGHNT and CDR2 is YYREEE (reference sequence). There are 15 residues in the CDR3.

The chain joins TRBV3-1 (or the pseudogene TRBV3-2) to TRBJ1-6; D uncertain. The germline V gene has CDR1 LGHDT and CDR2 YNNKEL (reference sequence). V dropped 1 base and J dropped 9 bases, with 4 bases sitting between them. CDR3 length: 12 amino acids. CDR3 protein: CASSQGSSPLHF. CDR3 sequence (DNA): TGTGCCAGCAGCCAAGGGAGTTCACCCCTCCACTTT.

This rearrangement joins TRBV4-2 to TRBJ1-6; D not resolved. The V and J ends lost 0 bases and 6 bases respectively, with 12 bases between them. There are 16 residues in the CDR3. The germline V gene encodes CDR1 LGHNA and CDR2 YNFKEQ. This CDR3 reads CASSQEAADPNSPLHF. CDR3 in DNA: TGTGCCAGCAGCCAAGAAGCGGCGGACCCTAATTCACCCCTCCACTTT.

The CDR3 loop is CASNPGSGTDTQYF. CDR3 coding DNA: TGTGCCAGTAATCCAGGGTCCGGCACAGATACGCAGTATTTT. The chain uses TRBV19 and TRBJ2-3; possibly TRBD1 for D (5 bases). V lost 7 bases and J 1 base, leaving 12 bases between the germline ends. This CDR3 has 14 residues. From germline, CDR1 is LNHDA and CDR2 SQIVND (reference sequence).